This TCR beta chain was observed in a study of regulatory T cells in long-lasting Graves disease. Study conclusions and caveats: Persistent disease preferred TRBV28, TRBJ1-2 and TRBJ2-5; new disease, TRBV20-1 and TRBJ2-1.

Indicated time point: persistent/refractory GD, antithyroid drugs over 5 years with positive TRAb. RNA extracted from PBMCs served as the sequencing template. Peripheral blood, at about 10 milliliters, went into EDTA tubes. Comment on this clonotype: As yet, its antigen is unknown.

The V gene lost 2 bases and the J gene lost 3 bases, with 12 bases spanning the gap. The CDR3 loop spans 15 amino acids. Germline CDR1 SGHRS, CDR2 YFSETQ. Building the TCR beta libraries relied on iRepertoire HTBI primers, and CDR3 regions underwent Arm-PCR. TCRdb processed the multiplex PCR reads anew with MiXCR; each CDR3 protein has one entry. This table has 300,000 to 500,000 distinct CDR3 sequences, 20% to 25% appearing once. The chain joins TRBV5-1 to TRBJ1-5; perhaps TRBD1 as D (5 bases). The sample here was peripheral blood mononuclear cells (PBMCs), taken when the disease was refractory, from a patient treated with antithyroid drugs. This receptor was identified in a female donor with Graves disease. The CDR3 coding sequence is TGCGCCAGCAGCTTAGACGGACAAGACAATCAGCCCCAGCATTTT. Translated, it gives CASSLDGQDNQPQHF.